This T cell receptor beta chain comes out of a study of shared clonotypes between healthy human individuals. Study results and limitations: The sharing of about 5% of naive CD4 clonotypes was seen across a handful of donors. The study found lower generation probabilities in non-shared clonotypes than in those shared by all four donors. What naive subsets generally showed was a larger estimated richness than memory subsets showed.

Sequencing was performed with immunoSEQ multiplex PCR; in TCRdb, only in-frame clones are kept and a portion is missing. This table holds 1.4 million or so clones, just under 99% found once. Germline V gives CDR1 LNHNV, CDR2 YYDKDF (reference sequence). Trimming left V 0 bases short and J 1 base short, with 5 bases between. The CDR3 extends over 14 amino acids. As for this clone: Its antigen is currently unknown.

The rearrangement joins TRBV15 to TRBJ2-3, with D unclear. What was sequenced was naive CD4+ T cells sorted from blood. Subset described: CD45RA+ positively selected. The sequence derives from a man aged 25-45 years in good health. Written as DNA, the CDR3 is TGTGCCACCAGCAGAGATAGTGGCACAGATACGCAGTATTTT. This codes for CATSRDSGTDTQYF.